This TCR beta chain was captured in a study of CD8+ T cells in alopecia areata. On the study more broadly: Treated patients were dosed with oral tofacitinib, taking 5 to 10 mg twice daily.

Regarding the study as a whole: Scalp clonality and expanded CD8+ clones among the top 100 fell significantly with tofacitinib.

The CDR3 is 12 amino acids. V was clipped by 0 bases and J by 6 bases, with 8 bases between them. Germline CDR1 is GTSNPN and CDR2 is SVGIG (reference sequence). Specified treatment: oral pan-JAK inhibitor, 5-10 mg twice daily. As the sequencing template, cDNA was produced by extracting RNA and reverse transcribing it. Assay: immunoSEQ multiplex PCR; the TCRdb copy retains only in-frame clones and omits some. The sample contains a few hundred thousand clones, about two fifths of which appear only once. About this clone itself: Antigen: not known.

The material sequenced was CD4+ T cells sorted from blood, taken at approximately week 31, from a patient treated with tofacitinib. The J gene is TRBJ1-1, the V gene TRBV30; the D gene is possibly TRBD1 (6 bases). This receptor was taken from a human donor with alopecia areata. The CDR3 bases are TGTGCCTGGAGTGTACAGGGCGCTGAAGCTTTCTTT. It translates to CAWSVQGAEAFF.